The next 25 T cell receptor beta chains were all read from a single sample in a study of blood T cell repertoires in COVID-19. Sequencing used immunoSEQ multiplex PCR; TCRdb keeps in-frame clones, though not all of them. The sample includes under 350,000 clones, 75% to 90% of them seen just once. Sequenced: PBMCs or T cells enriched from blood (not recorded which). All receptors come from a woman in her 40s who had recovered from COVID-19.

The rearrangement links TRBV2 to TRBJ1-4, with TRBD1 matching 10 bases. Germline CDR1 reads SNHLY; CDR2 reads FYNNEI. Germline trimming cut 4 bases from V and 7 bases from J; bases unmatched to any gene: 6. CDR3 length: 15 residues. The chain's CDR3 is CASSGDRGLIEKLFF. The CDR3 nucleotides are TGTGCCAGCAGTGGGGACAGGGGTTTGATTGAAAAACTGTTTTTT.

V gene TRBV7-2 combines with J gene TRBJ1-1; TRBD1 matches 9 bases. This CDR3 spans 14 amino acids. The germline V gene has CDR1 SGHTA and CDR2 FQGNSA. V lost 2 bases and J lost 7; bases outside the gene matches: 5. For the CDR3, the DNA is TGTGCCAGCAGCTTAACAGGGGGCGGGGATGAAGCTTTCTTT. This gives the protein CASSLTGGGDEAFF.

This sequence joins TRBV5-1 and TRBJ2-5; D gene ambiguous. V shed 6 bases and J shed 2 bases, with 11 bases lying between them. From germline, CDR1 is SGHRS and CDR2 YFSETQ. CDR3 size: 13 residues. As DNA, the CDR3 is TGCGCCAGCAACCCCGACACTCAAGAGACCCAGTACTTC. Its protein is CASNPDTQETQYF.

V and J are TRBV9 and TRBJ2-1; 10 nucleotides line up with TRBD1. Germline CDR1 SGDLS, CDR2 YYNGEE. V was pared by 3 bases and J by 6 bases, with 6 bases of the junction left unmatched. The CDR3 extends over 15 amino acids. Written as DNA, the CDR3 is TGTGCCAGCAGCGCCGGGACAGGGGAAGGCAATGAGCAGTTCTTC. It specifies CASSAGTGEGNEQFF.

The chain couples TRBV29-1 to TRBJ1-2; D gene ambiguous. The CDR3 extends over 12 amino acids. Trimming left V 5 bases short and J 4 bases short, with 11 bases between. Per germline, CDR1 SQVTM and CDR2 ANQGSEA. CDR3 amino acids: CSVLVGGYGYTF. In DNA form, the CDR3 reads TGCAGCGTTCTTGTCGGCGGCTATGGCTACACCTTC.

This sequence joins TRBV7-8 and TRBJ1-3; 7 bases are shared with TRBD1. Germline CDR1 reads SGHVS; CDR2 reads FQNEAQ. After removal of 5 bases from V and 3 bases from J, the junction contained 7 bases not matched to a gene. There are 15 residues in the CDR3. The CDR3 sequence is CASSPGGHVGNTIYF. In DNA form, the CDR3 reads TGTGCCAGCAGCCCAGGGGGACATGTTGGAAACACCATATATTTT.

V gene TRBV29-1 combines with J gene TRBJ2-1; possible D gene TRBD2, 5 bases. Germline CDR1 reads SQVTM; CDR2 reads ANQGSEA. The V and J ends lost 7 bases and 0 bases respectively, with 10 bases between them. There are 13 residues in the CDR3. CDR3: CSGTQSSYNEQFF. The CDR3 DNA is TGCAGCGGGACTCAGAGCTCCTACAATGAGCAGTTCTTC.

The V call is TRBV5-1, the J call TRBJ2-1; D perhaps matches TRBD2 (7 bases). V was cut by 3 bases and J by 7 bases, with 17 bases left in between. The CDR3 loop spans 15 amino acids. Germline CDR1 SGHRS, CDR2 YFSETQ. The DNA for the CDR3 is TGCGCCAGCAGCTATGCGGGGGCCCGGGGGAATGAGCAGTTCTTC. Protein sequence: CASSYAGARGNEQFF.

V is TRBV19 and J is TRBJ1-6; D not resolved. This CDR3 comprises 15 residues. CDR1 LNHDA and CDR2 SQIVND come from the germline V gene (reference sequence). Trimming took 10 bases from V and 4 from J, leaving 17 bases between them. CDR3 DNA: TGTGCCACCAAACGGGAGAGCAGATATAATTCACCCCTCCACTTT. Translating gives CATKRESRYNSPLHF.

The chain carries TRBV5-1 and TRBJ1-2; D remains ambiguous. V shed 1 base and J shed 6 bases, with 10 bases lying between them. The germline CDR1 and CDR2 sequences are SGHRS and YFSETQ. The CDR3 loop spans 13 amino acids. The CDR3 loop is CASSLTGRDGYTF. CDR3 in DNA: TGCGCCAGCAGCTTGACGGGGAGGGATGGCTACACCTTC.

The chain couples TRBV4-2 to TRBJ2-3; 12 bases are shared with TRBD2. CDR3 size: 17 residues. Germline assignment: CDR1 LGHNA and CDR2 YNFKEQ. The junction had 6 bases not matched to a gene; V was cut back by 4 bases and J by 1 base. The CDR3 DNA reads TGTGCCAGCAGCCTGCTAGCGGGAGGGTTGGGCACAGATACGCAGTATTTT. This sequence encodes CASSLLAGGLGTDTQYF.

The chain is built from TRBV29-1 and TRBJ2-7; D gene unclear. The CDR3 consists of 13 residues. V lost 2 bases and J lost 0, with 8 bases in between. The germline gives CDR1 SQVTM, CDR2 ANQGSEA. This CDR3 reads CSVESRGSYEQYF. CDR3 bases: TGCAGCGTTGAAAGTAGAGGCTCCTACGAGCAGTACTTC.

The rearrangement joins TRBV20-1 to TRBJ2-7, with TRBD1 identical over 7 bases. The CDR3 has 13 residues. Germline CDR1 DFQATT, CDR2 SNEGSKA (reference sequence). V lost 3 bases and J lost 6; bases outside the gene matches: 8. This CDR3 is CSASKGGEIEQYF. CDR3 nucleotide sequence: TGCAGTGCTAGTAAAGGGGGCGAGATCGAGCAGTACTTC.

This clone was seen only a few times. The rearrangement uses TRBV27 and TRBJ2-6; 9 bases line up with TRBD1. The trim removed 4 bases at V and 0 bases at J, leaving 10 bases unmatched. The CDR3 totals 19 residues. Germline values: CDR1 MNHEY, CDR2 SMNVEV (reference sequence). CDR3 protein: CASSSHRGQGNSGANVLTF. CDR3 bases: TGTGCCAGCAGTTCCCACCGCGGACAGGGGAACTCTGGGGCCAACGTCCTGACTTTC.

The J gene is TRBJ2-1, the V gene TRBV11-3, with 10 bases matching TRBD2. Looked up from germline, CDR1 is SGHNT and CDR2 is YENEEA. The CDR3 contains 16 residues. V shed 5 bases, J shed 8 bases, and the junction held 12 bases outside the gene matches. CDR3 loop: CASSPGSGRAGDEQFF. CDR3 DNA sequence: TGTGCCAGCAGCCCCGGCAGCGGGAGGGCCGGGGATGAGCAGTTCTTC. The whole variable domain, filled in from reference TRBV11-3 and TRBJ2-1, reads EAGVVQSPRYKIIEKKQPVAFWCNPISGHNTLYWYLQNLGQGPELLIRYENEEAVDDSQLPKDRFSAERLKGVDSTLKIQPAELGDSAVYLCASSPGSGRAGDEQFFGPGTRLTVL.

The chain is built from TRBV5-5 and TRBJ1-2, with TRBD1 identical over 8 bases. Germline lookup yields CDR1 SGHKS and CDR2 YYEKEE (reference sequence). The CDR3 length is 16 residues. The V and J ends lost 4 bases and 0 bases, in that order; junction bases with no gene match: 8. The CDR3 coding sequence is TGTGCCAGCAGCCGGACAGGGAGCTCCACTAACTATGGCTACACCTTC. Translation: CASSRTGSSTNYGYTF. The whole variable domain, filled in from reference TRBV5-5 and TRBJ1-2, reads DAGVTQSPTHLIKTRGQQVTLRCSPISGHKSVSWYQQVLGQGPQFIFQYYEKEERGRGNFPDRFSARQFPNYSSELNVNALLLGDSALYLCASSRTGSSTNYGYTFGSGTRLTVV.

The CDR3 DNA reads TGTGCCAGCAGCTTTTCACTGATGCAAGAGACCCAGTACTTC. This translates into CASSFSLMQETQYF. The chain combines TRBV7-2 with TRBJ2-5; D gene uncertain. The germline CDR1 and CDR2 sequences are SGHTA and FQGNSA. The CDR3 length is 14 residues. V was pared by 3 bases and J by 2 bases, with 10 bases between.

This CDR3 reads CASSLGGGDEQFF. DNA of the CDR3: TGTGCCAGCAGCTTAGGGGGAGGCGATGAGCAGTTCTTC. The genes are TRBV11-3 and TRBJ2-1; D possibly corresponds to TRBD2 (6 bases). The CDR3 covers 13 residues. CDR1 is SGHNT, CDR2 YENEEA, per germline. V lost 1 base and J 8 bases, leaving 9 bases between the germline ends.

This sequence joins TRBV7-2 and TRBJ1-2; 7 nucleotides agree with TRBD1. Germline V gives CDR1 SGHTA, CDR2 FQGNSA. The CDR3 length is 15 residues. J was trimmed by 2 bases and V by 5 bases; bases with no gene match: 8. The CDR3 coding sequence is TGTGCCAGCAGCCCAACAGGGGCACACAACTATGGCTACACCTTC. It is translated as CASSPTGAHNYGYTF. The complete variable domain, with remaining parts taken from reference TRBV7-2 and TRBJ1-2, reads GAGVSQSPSNKVTEKGKDVELRCDPISGHTALYWYRQSLGQGLEFLIYFQGNSAPDKSGLPSDRFSAERTGGSVSTLTIQRTQQEDSAVYLCASSPTGAHNYGYTFGSGTRLTVV.

J is TRBJ1-1 and V is TRBV5-1, with 7 nucleotides matching TRBD1. Germline CDR1 SGHRS, CDR2 YFSETQ. V dropped 4 bases and J dropped 1; count of bases not matched to a gene: 7. The CDR3 length is 15 residues. The CDR3, as DNA: TGCGCCAGCAGCACAACAGGGGTGGGGAACACTGAAGCTTTCTTT. It translates to CASSTTGVGNTEAFF.

J is TRBJ2-7 and V is TRBV6-5; D may be TRBD2 (7 bases). The germline V gene has CDR1 MNHEY and CDR2 SVGAGI. The CDR3 covers 15 residues. V lost 5 bases to trimming and J lost 5 bases, with 19 bases between them. The CDR3 DNA reads as TGTGCCAGCAGTAGAACCAGGGGCGGGGGTAACGAGCAGTACTTC. Its translation: CASSRTRGGGNEQYF.

V is TRBV4-1 and J is TRBJ1-1; D is undetermined. V gave up 0 bases and J gave up 9 bases, with 11 bases separating them. The CDR3 sequence is 13 residues long. Germline V gene lookup returns CDR1 MGHRA and CDR2 YSYEKL. The CDR3 here is CASSQDDGMKAFF. CDR3 bases: TGCGCCAGCAGCCAAGATGACGGGATGAAAGCTTTCTTT.

The J gene is TRBJ2-1, the V gene TRBV19; a weak D match, TRBD1 (6 bases). There are 15 residues in the CDR3. Germline loops: CDR1 LNHDA, CDR2 SQIVND (reference sequence). Trimming took 3 bases from V and 0 from J, leaving 9 bases between them. The CDR3 loop reads CASSIPQGSYNEQFF. The CDR3 nucleotides are TGTGCCAGTAGTATCCCACAGGGCTCCTACAATGAGCAGTTCTTC.

The gene calls are TRBV5-4 and TRBJ2-5; D not certain. CDR3 length equals 11 residues. Germline lookup yields CDR1 SGHNT and CDR2 YYREEE (reference sequence). The germline V and J ends were trimmed by 6 bases and 3 bases, with 6 bases remaining between them. CDR3 protein: CASIREETQYF. CDR3 bases: TGTGCCAGCATCCGAGAAGAGACCCAGTACTTC.

The chain is built from TRBV7-8 and TRBJ2-2; 8 bases fit TRBD2. The V and J ends lost 5 bases and 3 bases, in that order; junction bases with no gene match: 11. CDR3 length: 17 residues. CDR1 and CDR2 from the germline V gene are SGHVS and FQNEAQ. The CDR3 protein is CASSPRPISGDTGELFF. The CDR3 coding sequence is TGTGCCAGCAGCCCTAGACCGATTAGCGGGGACACCGGGGAGCTGTTTTTT. Variable domain in full (rest from reference TRBV7-8 and TRBJ2-2): GAGVSQSPRYKVAKRGQDVALRCDPISGHVSLFWYQQALGQGPEFLTYFQNEAQLDKSGLPSDRFFAERPEGSVSTLKIQRTQQEDSAVYLCASSPRPISGDTGELFFGEGSRLTVL.